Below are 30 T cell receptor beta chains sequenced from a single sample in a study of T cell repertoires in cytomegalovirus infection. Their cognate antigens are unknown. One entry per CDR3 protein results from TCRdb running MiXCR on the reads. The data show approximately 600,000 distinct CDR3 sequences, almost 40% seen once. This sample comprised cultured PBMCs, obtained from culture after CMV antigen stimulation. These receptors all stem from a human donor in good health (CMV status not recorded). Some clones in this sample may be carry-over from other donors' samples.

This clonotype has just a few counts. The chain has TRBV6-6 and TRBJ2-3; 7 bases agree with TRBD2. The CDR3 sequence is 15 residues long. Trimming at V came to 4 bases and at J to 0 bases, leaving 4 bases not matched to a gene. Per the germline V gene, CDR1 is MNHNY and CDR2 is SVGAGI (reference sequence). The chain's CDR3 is CASSSGLGSTDTQYF. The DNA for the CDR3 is TGTGCCAGCAGTTCCGGACTAGGGAGCACAGATACGCAGTATTTT.

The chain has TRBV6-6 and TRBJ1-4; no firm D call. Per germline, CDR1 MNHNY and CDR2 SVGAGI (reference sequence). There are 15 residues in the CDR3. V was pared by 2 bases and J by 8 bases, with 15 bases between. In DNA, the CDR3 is TGTGCCAGCAGTTACGCATCAGAGAGAGGGGAAAAACTGTTTTTT. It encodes CASSYASERGEKLFF.

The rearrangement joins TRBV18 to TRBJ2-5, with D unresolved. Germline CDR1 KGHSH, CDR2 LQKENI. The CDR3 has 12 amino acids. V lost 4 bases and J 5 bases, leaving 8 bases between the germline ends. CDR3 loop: CASSQGSETQYF. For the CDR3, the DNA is TGTGCCAGCTCACAGGGTTCGGAGACCCAGTACTTC.

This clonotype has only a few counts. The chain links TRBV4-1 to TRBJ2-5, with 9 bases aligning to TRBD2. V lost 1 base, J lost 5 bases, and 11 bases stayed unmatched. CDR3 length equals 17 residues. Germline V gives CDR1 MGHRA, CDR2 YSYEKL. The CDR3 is CASSQVSGRTKGETQYF. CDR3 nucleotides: TGCGCCAGCAGCCAAGTTAGCGGGAGAACCAAGGGGGAGACCCAGTACTTC.

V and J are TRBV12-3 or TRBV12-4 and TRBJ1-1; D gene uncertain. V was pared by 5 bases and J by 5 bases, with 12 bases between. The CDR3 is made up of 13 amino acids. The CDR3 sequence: CASSTLDHTEAFF. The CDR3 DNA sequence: TGTGCCAGCAGTACCCTGGATCATACTGAAGCTTTCTTT.

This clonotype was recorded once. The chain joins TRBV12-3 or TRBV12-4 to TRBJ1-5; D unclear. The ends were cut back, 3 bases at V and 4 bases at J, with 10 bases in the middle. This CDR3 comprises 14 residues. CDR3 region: CASSFFRSNQPQHF. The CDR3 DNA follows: TGTGCCAGCAGTTTCTTCCGTTCAAATCAGCCCCAGCATTTT.

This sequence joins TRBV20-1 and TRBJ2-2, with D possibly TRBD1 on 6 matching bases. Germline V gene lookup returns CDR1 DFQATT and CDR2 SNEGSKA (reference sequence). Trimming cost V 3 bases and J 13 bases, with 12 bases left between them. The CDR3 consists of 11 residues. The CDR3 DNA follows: TGCAGTGCTAGCCCAGGGGTAGGGCTGTTTTTT. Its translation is CSASPGVGLFF.

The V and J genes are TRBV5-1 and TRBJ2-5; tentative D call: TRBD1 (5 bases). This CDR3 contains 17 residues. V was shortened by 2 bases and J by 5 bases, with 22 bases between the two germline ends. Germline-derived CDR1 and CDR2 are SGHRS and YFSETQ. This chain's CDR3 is CASSFPVGPPGEETQYF. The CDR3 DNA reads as TGCGCCAGCAGCTTTCCGGTGGGGCCCCCTGGCGAGGAGACCCAGTACTTC.

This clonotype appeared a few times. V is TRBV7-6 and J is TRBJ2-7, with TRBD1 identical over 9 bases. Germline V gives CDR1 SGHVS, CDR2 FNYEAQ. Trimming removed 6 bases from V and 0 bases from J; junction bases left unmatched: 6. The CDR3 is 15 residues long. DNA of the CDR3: TGTGCCAGCAGTCCCGGGACAGGGAGCTCCTACGAGCAGTACTTC. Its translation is CASSPGTGSSYEQYF. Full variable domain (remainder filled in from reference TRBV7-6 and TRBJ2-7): GAGVSQSPRYKVTKRGQDVALRCDPISGHVSLYWYRQALGQGPEFLTYFNYEAQQDKSGLPNDRFSAERPEGSISTLTIQRTEQRDSAMYRCASSPGTGSSYEQYFGPGTRLTVT.

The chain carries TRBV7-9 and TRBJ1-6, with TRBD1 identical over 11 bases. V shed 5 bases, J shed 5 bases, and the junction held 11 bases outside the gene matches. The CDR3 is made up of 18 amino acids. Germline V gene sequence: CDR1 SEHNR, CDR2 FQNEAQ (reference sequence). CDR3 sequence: CASSPDPGTGGNNSPLHF. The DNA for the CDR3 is TGTGCCAGCAGCCCAGACCCCGGGACAGGGGGAAATAATTCACCCCTCCACTTT. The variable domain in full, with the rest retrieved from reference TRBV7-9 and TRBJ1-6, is DTGVSQNPRHKITKRGQNVTFRCDPISEHNRLYWYRQTLGQGPEFLTYFQNEAQLEKSRLLSDRFSAERPKGSFSTLEIQRTEQGDSAMYLCASSPDPGTGGNNSPLHFGNGTRLTVT.

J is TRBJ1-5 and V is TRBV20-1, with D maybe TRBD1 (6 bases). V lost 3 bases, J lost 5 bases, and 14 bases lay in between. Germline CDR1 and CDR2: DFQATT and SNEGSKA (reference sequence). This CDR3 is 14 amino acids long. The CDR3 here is CSASGGSGDQPQHF. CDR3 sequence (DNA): TGCAGTGCTAGCGGGGGTTCAGGGGATCAGCCCCAGCATTTT.

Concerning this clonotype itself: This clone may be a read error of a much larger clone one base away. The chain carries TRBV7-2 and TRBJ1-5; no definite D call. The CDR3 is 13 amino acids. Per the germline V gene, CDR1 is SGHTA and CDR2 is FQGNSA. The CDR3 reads CASSAGNNQPRHF. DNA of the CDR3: TGTGCCAGCAGCGCGGGGAATAATCAGCCCCGGCATTTT.

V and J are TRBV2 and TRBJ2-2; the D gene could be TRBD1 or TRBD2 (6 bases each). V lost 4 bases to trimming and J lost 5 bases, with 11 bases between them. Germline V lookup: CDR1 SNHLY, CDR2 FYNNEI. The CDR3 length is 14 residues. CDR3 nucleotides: TGTGCCAGCAGTGGACAGGCGGGGACCGGGGAGCTGTTTTTT. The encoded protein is CASSGQAGTGELFF.

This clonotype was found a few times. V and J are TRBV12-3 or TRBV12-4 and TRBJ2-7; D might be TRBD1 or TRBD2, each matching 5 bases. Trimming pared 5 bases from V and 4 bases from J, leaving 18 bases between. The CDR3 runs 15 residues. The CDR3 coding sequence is TGTGCCAGCAGTCAATCCGGCCAGGGACGTTACGAGCAGTACTTC. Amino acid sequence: CASSQSGQGRYEQYF.

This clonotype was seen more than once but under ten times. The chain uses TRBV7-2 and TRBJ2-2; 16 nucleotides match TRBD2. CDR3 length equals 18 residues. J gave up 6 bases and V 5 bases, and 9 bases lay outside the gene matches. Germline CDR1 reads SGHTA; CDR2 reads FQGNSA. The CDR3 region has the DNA TGTGCCAGCAGCCTTCGCAGAGGGACTAGCGGGGGGGCCGGGGAGCTGTTTTTT. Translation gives CASSLRRGTSGGAGELFF.

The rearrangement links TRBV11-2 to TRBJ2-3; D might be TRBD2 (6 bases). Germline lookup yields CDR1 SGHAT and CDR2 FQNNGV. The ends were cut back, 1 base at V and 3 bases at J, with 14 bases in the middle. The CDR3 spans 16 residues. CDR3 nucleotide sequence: TGTGCCAGCAGCTTAGTTGGCGGGACCGTAACAGATACGCAGTATTTT. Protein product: CASSLVGGTVTDTQYF.

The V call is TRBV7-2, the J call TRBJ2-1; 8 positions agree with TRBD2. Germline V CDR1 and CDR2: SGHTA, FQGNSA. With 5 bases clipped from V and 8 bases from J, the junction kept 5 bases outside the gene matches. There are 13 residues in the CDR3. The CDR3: CASSRTSPYEQFF. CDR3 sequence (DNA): TGTGCCAGCAGCCGGACTAGCCCCTATGAGCAGTTCTTC.

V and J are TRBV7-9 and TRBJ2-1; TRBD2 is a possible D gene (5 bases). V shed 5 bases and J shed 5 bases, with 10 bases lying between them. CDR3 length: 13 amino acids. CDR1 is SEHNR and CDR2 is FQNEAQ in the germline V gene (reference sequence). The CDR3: CASSAGIHNEQFF. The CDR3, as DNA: TGTGCCAGCAGCGCCGGGATCCACAATGAGCAGTTCTTC.

This CDR3 reads CASSMTSGRPKDTQYF. In DNA, the CDR3 is TGTGCCAGCAGCATGACTAGCGGGAGACCGAAGGATACGCAGTATTTT. This chain links TRBV2 with TRBJ2-3; 12 positions agree with TRBD2. Germline loops: CDR1 SNHLY, CDR2 FYNNEI. The CDR3 has 16 residues. J was trimmed by 6 bases and V by 6 bases; bases with no gene match: 10. The whole variable domain, filled in from reference TRBV2 and TRBJ2-3, reads EPEVTQTPSHQVTQMGQEVILRCVPISNHLYFYWYRQILGQKVEFLVSFYNNEISEKSEIFDDQFSVERPDGSNFTLKIRSTKLEDSAMYFCASSMTSGRPKDTQYFGPGTRLTVL.

This CDR3 reads CSAAAGDTEAFF. The CDR3 bases are TGCAGTGCGGCGGCGGGTGACACTGAAGCTTTCTTT. V is TRBV20-1 and J is TRBJ1-1; no definite D call. Germline loops: CDR1 DFQATT, CDR2 SNEGSKA (reference sequence). Trimming stripped 6 bases from V and 3 bases from J, with 11 bases between. The CDR3 spans 12 residues.

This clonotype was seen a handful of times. CDR3 loop: CASSLEVGRFNEQFF. For the CDR3, the DNA is TGTGCCAGCAGCTTGGAAGTGGGTCGATTCAATGAGCAGTTCTTC. The chain combines TRBV5-6 with TRBJ2-1; D gene uncertain. The CDR3 consists of 15 residues. CDR1 SGHDT and CDR2 YYEEEE come from the germline V gene. The V end lost 0 bases, the J end lost 6 bases, and 13 bases lay between the germline ends.

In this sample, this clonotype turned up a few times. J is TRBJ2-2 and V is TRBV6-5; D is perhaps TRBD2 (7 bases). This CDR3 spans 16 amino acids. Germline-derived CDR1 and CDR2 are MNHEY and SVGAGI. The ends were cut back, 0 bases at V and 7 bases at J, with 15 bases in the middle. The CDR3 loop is CASSYSTGGPVGELFF. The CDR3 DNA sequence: TGTGCCAGCAGTTACTCGACCGGGGGGCCGGTCGGGGAGCTGTTTTTT.

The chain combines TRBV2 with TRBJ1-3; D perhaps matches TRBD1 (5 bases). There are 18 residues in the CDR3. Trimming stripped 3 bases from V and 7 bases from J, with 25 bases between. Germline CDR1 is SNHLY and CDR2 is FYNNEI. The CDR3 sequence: CASSEGGYRQANSNTIYF. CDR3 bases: TGTGCCAGCAGTGAGGGGGGATACAGGCAGGCGAACTCCAACACCATATATTTT.

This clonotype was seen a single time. The CDR3 reads CASSLAPGLAGEHNEQFF. CDR3 DNA sequence: TGTGCCAGCAGCTTAGCCCCGGGACTAGCGGGAGAACACAATGAGCAGTTCTTC. The chain joins TRBV7-6 to TRBJ2-1; 14 bases agree with TRBD2. Germline loops: CDR1 SGHVS, CDR2 FNYEAQ. Germline trimming cut 0 bases from V and 5 bases from J; bases unmatched to any gene: 6. The CDR3 is 18 amino acids. Using reference TRBV7-6 and TRBJ2-1 for the parts outside the CDR3, the full variable domain is GAGVSQSPRYKVTKRGQDVALRCDPISGHVSLYWYRQALGQGPEFLTYFNYEAQQDKSGLPNDRFSAERPEGSISTLTIQRTEQRDSAMYRCASSLAPGLAGEHNEQFFGPGTRLTVL.

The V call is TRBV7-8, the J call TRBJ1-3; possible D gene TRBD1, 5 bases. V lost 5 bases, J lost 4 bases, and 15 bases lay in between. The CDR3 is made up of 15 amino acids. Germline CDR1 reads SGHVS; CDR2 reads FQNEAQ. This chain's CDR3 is CASSPRGDPGNTIYF. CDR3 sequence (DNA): TGTGCCAGCAGCCCACGGGGGGACCCCGGAAACACCATATATTTT.

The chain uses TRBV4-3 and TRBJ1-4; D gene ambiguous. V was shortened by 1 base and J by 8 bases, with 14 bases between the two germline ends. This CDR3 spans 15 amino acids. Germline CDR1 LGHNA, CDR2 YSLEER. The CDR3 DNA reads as TGCGCCAGCAGCCAAGCGGACTTGCTAGGAGAAAAACTGTTTTTT. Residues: CASSQADLLGEKLFF.

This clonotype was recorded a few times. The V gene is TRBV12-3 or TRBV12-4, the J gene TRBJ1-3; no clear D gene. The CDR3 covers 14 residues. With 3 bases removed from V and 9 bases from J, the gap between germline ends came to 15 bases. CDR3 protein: CASSFGRFSGTIYF. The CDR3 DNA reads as TGTGCCAGCAGTTTCGGGAGGTTCTCTGGCACCATATATTTT.

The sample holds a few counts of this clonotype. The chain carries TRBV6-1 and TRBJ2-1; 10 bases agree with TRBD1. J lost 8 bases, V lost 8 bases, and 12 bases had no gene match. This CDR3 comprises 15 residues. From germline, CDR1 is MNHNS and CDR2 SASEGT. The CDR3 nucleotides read TGTGCCAGCCGCCGGGACAGGGGTTGGTCGGATGAGCAGTTCTTC. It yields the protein CASRRDRGWSDEQFF.

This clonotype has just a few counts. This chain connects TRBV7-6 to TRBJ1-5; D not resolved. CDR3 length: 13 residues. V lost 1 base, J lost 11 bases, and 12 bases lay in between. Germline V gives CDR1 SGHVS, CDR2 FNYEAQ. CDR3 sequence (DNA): TGTGCCAGCAGCTTAGATCCGGGTGAGGCCCAGCATTTT. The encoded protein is CASSLDPGEAQHF.

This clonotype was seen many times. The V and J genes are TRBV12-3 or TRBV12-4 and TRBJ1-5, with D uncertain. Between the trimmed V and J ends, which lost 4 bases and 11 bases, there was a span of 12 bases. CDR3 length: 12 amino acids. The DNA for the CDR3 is TGTGCCAGCAGTTCACCCCCCGGGGCCCAGCATTTT. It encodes CASSSPPGAQHF.